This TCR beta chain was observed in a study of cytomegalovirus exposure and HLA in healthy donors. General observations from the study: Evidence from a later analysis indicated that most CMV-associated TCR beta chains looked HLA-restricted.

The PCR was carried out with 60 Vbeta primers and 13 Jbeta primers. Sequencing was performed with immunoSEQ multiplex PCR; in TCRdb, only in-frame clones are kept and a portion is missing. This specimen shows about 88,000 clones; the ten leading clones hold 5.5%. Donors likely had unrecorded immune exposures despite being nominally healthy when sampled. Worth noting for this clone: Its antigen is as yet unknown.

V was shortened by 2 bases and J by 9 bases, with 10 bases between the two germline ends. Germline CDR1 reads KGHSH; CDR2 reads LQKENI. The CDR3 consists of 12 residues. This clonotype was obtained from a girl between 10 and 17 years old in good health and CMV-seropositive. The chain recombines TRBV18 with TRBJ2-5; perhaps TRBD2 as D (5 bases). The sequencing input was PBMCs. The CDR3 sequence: CASSPGSEAQYF. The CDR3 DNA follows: TGTGCCAGCTCACCAGGGAGTGAGGCCCAGTACTTC.